These 9 T cell receptor beta chains share one sample of origin, sequenced in a study of vaccination effects on CD4 cells after COVID-19. Method: immunoSEQ multiplex PCR; TCRdb's copy keeps in-frame clones and lacks some. The table lists 70,000 or so clones, about 70% of them singletons. ViraFEST used viral peptide pools to expand antigen-specific CD4+ T cells before sequencing. The culture ran for roughly ten days before CD4+ T cells were isolated. In the vaccine recipients, nucleocapsid antibodies were negative and there was no prior SARS-CoV-2 infection. Their antigens are not known. The starting material was CD4+ T cells from PBMCs cultured with HCoV-NL63 spike peptides, obtained before COVID-19 vaccination. The receptor source for this set is a human donor who received a COVID-19 vaccine.

The chain recombines TRBV5-8 with TRBJ1-3; 11 bases align to TRBD1. Germline lookup yields CDR1 SGHTS and CDR2 YDEGEE. CDR3 length equals 16 residues. Trimming at V came to 4 bases and at J to 3 bases, leaving 6 bases not matched to a gene. This chain's CDR3 is CASSQRDRGFGNTIYF. For the CDR3, the DNA is TGTGCCAGCAGCCAAAGGGACAGGGGGTTTGGAAACACCATATATTTT.

V usage is TRBV6-4 and J usage is TRBJ1-6, with unresolved D. With 6 bases removed from V and 9 bases from J, the gap between germline ends came to 15 bases. CDR3 length equals 14 residues. CDR1 and CDR2 (germline): MRHNA, SNTAGT. The CDR3 loop reads CASRTVVGSSPLHF. DNA of the CDR3: TGTGCCAGCAGGACCGTAGTCGGGAGTTCACCCCTCCACTTT.

The V call is TRBV5-1, the J call TRBJ2-1, with D uncertain. Per the germline V gene, CDR1 is SGHRS and CDR2 is YFSETQ. CDR3 length equals 15 residues. Trimming took 1 base from V and 0 from J, leaving 8 bases between them. The CDR3 nucleotides are TGCGCCAGCAGCTTGAGAATCGGCTCCTACAATGAGCAGTTCTTC. It specifies CASSLRIGSYNEQFF.

This clone was detected a few times. The V gene is TRBV6-6, the J gene TRBJ2-2; D is undetermined. V was trimmed by 2 bases and J by 5 bases, leaving 15 bases between them. CDR3 size: 16 residues. Germline V gives CDR1 MNHNY, CDR2 SVGAGI (reference sequence). CDR3 nucleotide sequence: TGTGCCAGCAGTTACGAACTCTCAAGGCGGACCGGGGAGCTGTTTTTT. Translation gives CASSYELSRRTGELFF.

The chain joins TRBV30 to TRBJ1-2; D unresolved. V lost 2 bases, J lost 13 bases, and 20 bases lay in between. The germline gives CDR1 GTSNPN, CDR2 SVGIG (reference sequence). This CDR3 region has 13 residues. The CDR3 here is CAWSLIRSLGGTF. The CDR3, as DNA: TGTGCCTGGAGTCTTATCCGGTCCCTCGGCGGCACCTTC.

This chain connects TRBV9 to TRBJ2-6, with TRBD1 as a possible D gene (6 bases). The CDR3 contains 16 residues. The germline gives CDR1 SGDLS, CDR2 YYNGEE. Between the trimmed V and J ends, which lost 3 bases and 0 bases, there was a span of 10 bases. The CDR3 loop reads CASSAAGASGANVLTF. In nucleotides, the CDR3 is TGTGCCAGCAGCGCGGCAGGGGCCTCTGGGGCCAACGTCCTGACTTTC.

The chain employs TRBV5-8 and TRBJ2-2; the D gene could be TRBD1 or TRBD2 (5 bases each). The CDR3 totals 16 residues. V lost 5 bases, J lost 2 bases, and 16 bases lay in between. Per germline, CDR1 SGHTS and CDR2 YDEGEE. In nucleotides, the CDR3 is TGTGCCAGCAGTTTCACGGGGCAGTTAAACACCGGGGAGCTGTTTTTT. Amino acid sequence: CASSFTGQLNTGELFF.

V is TRBV19 and J is TRBJ2-2; D might be TRBD1 or TRBD2, each matching 5 bases. CDR1 is LNHDA and CDR2 is SQIVND in the germline V gene (reference sequence). The CDR3 loop spans 18 amino acids. The ends were cut back, 5 bases at V and 2 bases at J, with 21 bases in the middle. CDR3 in DNA: TGTGCCAGTAGTTCCTGGGGTTCGGGACGGAGAAACACCGGGGAGCTGTTTTTT. Its translation: CASSSWGSGRRNTGELFF.

This clone has a handful of counts. This rearrangement joins TRBV3-1 (or the pseudogene TRBV3-2) to TRBJ2-3; D not resolved. Germline loops: CDR1 LGHDT, CDR2 YNNKEL (reference sequence). Trimming removed 5 bases at V and 4 bases at J, with 10 bases between. This CDR3 comprises 13 residues. CDR3 loop: CASSSQSADTQYF. CDR3 sequence (DNA): TGTGCCAGCAGCTCCCAATCGGCAGATACGCAGTATTTT.